A single sample gave rise to the 14 T cell receptor beta chains below, sequenced in a study of Graves' ophthalmopathy and Graves' hyperthyroidism. RNA transcripts yielded amplified TCR beta CDR3 regions. The workflow started with a first-round RT-PCR run with HTBI primers and then moved on to a second-round multiplex PCR. TCRdb recomputed calls from the multiplex PCR reads with MiXCR, one row per CDR3 protein. The table has about 39,000 distinct CDR3 sequences, roughly 52% seen once. Input material: peripheral blood. Receptors were obtained from an adult woman with stable Graves' hyperthyroidism.

The chain has TRBV20-1 and TRBJ2-7; D is possibly TRBD2 (6 bases). The CDR3 is 12 amino acids. Trimming took 6 bases from V and 2 from J, leaving 11 bases between them. Germline V gives CDR1 DFQATT, CDR2 SNEGSKA (reference sequence). The CDR3 nucleotides read TGCAGTGCCGAGGGAGGACCCTACGAGCAGTACTTC. Amino acid sequence: CSAEGGPYEQYF.

The rearrangement links TRBV10-2 to TRBJ1-2; D remains ambiguous. Germline CDR1 and CDR2: WSHSY and SAAADI. Trimming removed 6 bases at V and 4 bases at J, with 12 bases between. The CDR3 totals 13 residues. The DNA for the CDR3 is TGCGCCAGCAGCGGCGGGAGACCCTATGGCTACACCTTC. It is translated as CASSGGRPYGYTF.

This clonotype was recorded many times. V and J are TRBV7-6 and TRBJ2-7, with 8 bases lining up with TRBD2. J gave up 2 bases and V 8 bases, and 8 bases lay outside the gene matches. This CDR3 has 14 amino acids. CDR1 SGHVS and CDR2 FNYEAQ come from the germline V gene. The CDR3 coding sequence is TGTGCCAGCTCCGAGGCGGGAGGTCCCTACGAGCAGTACTTC. It yields the protein CASSEAGGPYEQYF. Based on the CDR3 plus reference TRBV7-6 and TRBJ2-7, the full variable domain is GAGVSQSPRYKVTKRGQDVALRCDPISGHVSLYWYRQALGQGPEFLTYFNYEAQQDKSGLPNDRFSAERPEGSISTLTIQRTEQRDSAMYRCASSEAGGPYEQYFGPGTRLTVT.

This clonotype has at least ten counts. The chain uses TRBV20-1 and TRBJ1-1, with D perhaps matching TRBD1 (5 bases). From germline, CDR1 is DFQATT and CDR2 SNEGSKA (reference sequence). The CDR3 contains 15 residues. V lost 4 bases, J lost 0 bases, and 15 bases lay in between. The CDR3 coding sequence is TGCAGTGCTATGCAGGGTTCCCGAATGAACACTGAAGCTTTCTTT. Amino acids: CSAMQGSRMNTEAFF.

This clonotype was observed a few times. Just one base apart from a much larger clone, this may be a read error. A read error is likely, as this CDR3 ends without the conserved phenylalanine or tryptophan. The chain recombines TRBV6-1 with TRBJ1-2; D remains unclear. The length of the CDR3 is 11 residues. Germline-derived CDR1 and CDR2 are MNHNS and SASEGT. The V and J ends lost 9 bases and 3 bases respectively, with 8 bases between them. The CDR3 sequence is CASRADYGYTS. CDR3 DNA sequence: TGTGCCAGTCGGGCAGACTATGGCTACACCTCC.

This clonotype occurred many times. This chain links TRBV3-1 with TRBJ1-5, with 7 positions matching TRBD1. V was pared by 3 bases and J by 4 bases, with 6 bases of the junction left unmatched. This CDR3 is 15 amino acids long. Germline V gene lookup returns CDR1 LGHDT and CDR2 YNNKEL (reference sequence). CDR3 in DNA: TGTGCCAGCAGCCAGGGGACAGTGATAAATCAGCCCCAGCATTTT. Translation gives CASSQGTVINQPQHF. Full variable domain (rest looked up from reference TRBV3-1 and TRBJ1-5): DTAVSQTPKYLVTQMGNDKSIKCEQNLGHDTMYWYKQDSKKFLKIMFSYNNKELIINETVPNRFSPKSPDKAHLNLHINSLELGDSAVYFCASSQGTVINQPQHFGDGTRLSIL.

This clonotype was detected a few times. V gene TRBV5-5 combines with J gene TRBJ2-5, with 7 bases fitting TRBD2. Germline V gene sequence: CDR1 SGHKS, CDR2 YYEKEE (reference sequence). Germline trimming cut 4 bases from V and 1 base from J; bases unmatched to any gene: 4. CDR3 length: 14 amino acids. The CDR3 protein is CASSRGLVQETQYF. For the CDR3, the DNA is TGTGCCAGCAGCAGAGGACTAGTCCAAGAGACCCAGTACTTC.

This chain joins TRBV20-1 and TRBJ2-7; TRBD2 agrees at 8 bases. The CDR3 has 15 amino acids. Germline values: CDR1 DFQATT, CDR2 SNEGSKA (reference sequence). Losses at the gene ends were 2 bases for V and 0 bases for J; bases not matched to a gene: 6. CDR3 sequence reads: CSARIETSDSYEQYF. Written as DNA, the CDR3 is TGCAGTGCTAGAATAGAGACTAGCGACTCCTACGAGCAGTACTTC.

This clonotype was counted ten times or more. The chain joins TRBV3-1 to TRBJ1-1; D call uncertain. Germline V gives CDR1 LGHDT, CDR2 YNNKEL (reference sequence). The V and J ends lost 4 bases and 4 bases respectively, with 13 bases between them. The CDR3 spans 14 residues. CDR3 DNA sequence: TGTGCCAGCAGCCCCCGCATGGGCGGCACTGAAGCTTTCTTT. This encodes CASSPRMGGTEAFF.

The CDR3 loop is CASSTVGHGGYGYTF. CDR3 coding DNA: TGTGCCAGCAGTACAGTGGGGCACGGGGGATATGGCTACACCTTC. The V gene is TRBV4-2, the J gene TRBJ1-2; tentative D call: TRBD1 (5 bases). V dropped 6 bases and J dropped 5 bases, with 19 bases sitting between them. Germline loops: CDR1 LGHNA, CDR2 YNFKEQ. This CDR3 has 15 residues.

The chain employs TRBV6-4 and TRBJ1-1, with D possibly TRBD1 on 5 matching bases. Trimming took off 2 bases at V and 9 bases at J, with 19 bases between the two ends. The length of the CDR3 is 15 residues. Germline values: CDR1 MRHNA, CDR2 SNTAGT. CDR3 DNA: TGTGCCAGCAGTGACGTGGGACCTGTCCTGGAGCAAGCTTTCTTT. It specifies CASSDVGPVLEQAFF.

Ten or more counts support this clonotype. The genes are TRBV29-1 and TRBJ1-5; maybe TRBD1 (6 bases). This CDR3 contains 13 residues. Germline loops: CDR1 SQVTM, CDR2 ANQGSEA. V lost 6 bases and J 7 bases, leaving 16 bases between the germline ends. The CDR3 sequence is CSVPPEGGQPQHF. The CDR3 DNA reads TGCAGCGTCCCCCCGGAGGGGGGACAGCCCCAGCATTTT.

This clonotype is a singleton in its sample. V and J are TRBV7-6 and TRBJ1-2; the match to TRBD1 covers 9 bases. CDR3 length: 17 residues. V lost 0 bases and J lost 0; bases outside the gene matches: 5. The germline CDR1 and CDR2 sequences are SGHVS and FNYEAQ. CDR3 amino acids: CASSLATGGATNYGYTF. The DNA of the CDR3 is TGTGCCAGCAGCTTAGCCACAGGGGGCGCGACTAACTATGGCTACACCTTC.

The genes are TRBV12-3 or TRBV12-4 and TRBJ1-4; no firm D call. The CDR3 has 12 residues. Trimming took 7 bases from V and 10 from J, leaving 13 bases between them. The CDR3 sequence is CASNSTGVKLFF. Here the CDR3 DNA reads TGTGCCAGCAATTCGACCGGTGTAAAACTGTTTTTT.